The 15 T cell receptor beta chains below all came from one sample that was sequenced in a study of monozygotic twins with inflammatory bowel disease. Reprocessing the 5' RACE reads, TCRdb reports a single entry for every CDR3 protein and omits DNA. This sample's table has 300,000 to 450,000 distinct CDR3 sequences. The sample taken for sequencing was blood. The receptor set was obtained from a human donor with ulcerative colitis or Crohn's disease, or a healthy co-twin of an affected twin (not recorded which).

This chain uses TRBV12-3 or TRBV12-4 with TRBJ1-2; TCRdb lists TRBD1, though no DNA is available to test this call. This CDR3 is built from 15 residues. CDR3 in amino acids: CASSYGTGENYGYTF.

The chain carries TRBV6-1 and TRBJ2-7; TCRdb proposes TRBD1, but this gene call is untestable without DNA. Germline CDR1 is MNHNS and CDR2 is SASEGT. The length of the CDR3 is 13 residues. CDR3 region: CASSGRGTYEQYF.

This chain connects TRBV12-3 or TRBV12-4 to TRBJ1-2; TCRdb reports TRBD1, a call that lacks DNA to check it against. This CDR3 contains 13 residues. The CDR3 spells CASSLGTGGGYTF.

J is TRBJ2-7 and V is TRBV7-9; TCRdb's D gene call, TRBD2, goes unchecked for lack of DNA. The CDR3 spans 16 residues. Per the germline V gene, CDR1 is SEHNR and CDR2 is FQNEAQ (reference sequence). CDR3 loop: CASSPPFRQGGHEQYF.

The CDR3 here is CASSLLLDEQYF. The chain recombines TRBV5-1 with TRBJ2-7. CDR1 is SGHRS, CDR2 YFSETQ, per germline. This CDR3 contains 12 residues.

V is TRBV19 and J is TRBJ1-5. This CDR3 is 16 amino acids long. Germline V gene data show CDR1 as LNHDA and CDR2 as SQIVND (reference sequence). The CDR3 region is CASSTEIVVSNQPQHF. Complete variable domain (other parts from reference TRBV19 and TRBJ1-5): DGGITQSPKYLFRKEGQNVTLSCEQNLNHDAMYWYRQDPGQGLRLIYYSQIVNDFQKGDIAEGYSVSREKKESFPLTVTSAQKNPTAFYLCASSTEIVVSNQPQHFGDGTRLSIL.

The CDR3 spells CASSQERLASTGETQYF. The chain carries TRBV4-2 and TRBJ2-5. Germline V lookup: CDR1 LGHNA, CDR2 YNFKEQ. CDR3 length: 17 amino acids.

This rearrangement joins TRBV7-6 to TRBJ2-5; TCRdb reports TRBD1, a call that lacks DNA to check it against. The CDR3 length is 14 residues. Per the germline V gene, CDR1 is SGHVS and CDR2 is FNYEAQ. The CDR3 is CASSARQGRETQYF.

The chain recombines TRBV5-6 with TRBJ2-4; checking the TCRdb D call of TRBD2 is not possible without DNA. The CDR3 totals 14 residues. CDR1 is SGHDT and CDR2 is YYEEEE in the germline V gene. This CDR3 is CASSPLAGGYIQYF.

The chain carries TRBV5-1 and TRBJ2-5. The CDR3 extends over 15 amino acids. Per germline, CDR1 SGHRS and CDR2 YFSETQ. The CDR3 spells CASSLVGRLQETQYF.

V and J are TRBV25-1 and TRBJ1-4; TCRdb's D call, TRBD1, is unchecked because there is no DNA. Germline CDR1 reads MGHDK; CDR2 reads SYGVNS. This CDR3 is 16 amino acids long. The CDR3 protein is CASSEWGQGWSEKLFF.

The chain couples TRBV6-1 to TRBJ1-2; TCRdb names TRBD1, which stays unverified in the absence of DNA. Looked up from germline, CDR1 is MNHNS and CDR2 is SASEGT. The CDR3 consists of 15 residues. CDR3 sequence reads: CASSTQGTLNYGYTF.

V usage is TRBV7-8 and J usage is TRBJ1-2; the TCRdb D gene call, TRBD1, has no DNA to confirm it. This CDR3 contains 12 residues. In germline, CDR1 is SGHVS, CDR2 FQNEAQ. The CDR3: CASSLVGGGYTF.

The chain couples TRBV6-1 to TRBJ1-1. The CDR3 totals 14 residues. CDR1 and CDR2 from the germline V gene are MNHNS and SASEGT. CDR3 protein: CASSPGRVVSGAFF.

J is TRBJ2-7 and V is TRBV28; TCRdb's D gene call, TRBD2, goes unchecked for lack of DNA. Germline V CDR1 and CDR2: MDHEN, SYDVKM. The CDR3 has 16 residues. CDR3 region: CASSFTPGLGPYEQYF. The entire variable domain, with the rest obtained from reference TRBV28 and TRBJ2-7, is as follows: DVKVTQSSRYLVKRTGEKVFLECVQDMDHENMFWYRQDPGLGLRLIYFSYDVKMKEKGDIPEGYSVSREKKERFSLILESASTNQTSMYLCASSFTPGLGPYEQYFGPGTRLTVT.